The clone carrying this T cell receptor beta chain was counted once. Its antigen is currently unknown. V lost 3 bases, J lost 6 bases, and 11 bases lay in between. The CDR3 extends over 13 amino acids. The germline CDR1 and CDR2 sequences are SGHVS and FQNEAQ. The data derive from a study of cytomegalovirus exposure and HLA in healthy donors. Study outcomes and limitations: DRB1 had the most TCR associations and HLA-C the fewest, a later analysis found, with rates varying by HLA locus.

In the PCR, 60 Vbeta and 13 Jbeta primers were used. Here immunoSEQ multiplex PCR was the method, and the copy in TCRdb shows in-frame clones only, minus some. The table includes about 190,000 clones, around 75% detected once. The receptor was isolated from a woman under 40 in good health and CMV-seropositive. Sequenced: PBMCs. This sequence joins TRBV7-8 and TRBJ1-2; the D is unclear. The CDR3 reads CASSLGRSDGYTF. The DNA for the CDR3 is TGTGCCAGCAGCTTGGGGAGGAGCGATGGCTACACCTTC.